The 9 T cell receptor beta chains in this list originate from one sample, sequenced in a study of T cell clonality in common variable immunodeficiency. Findings and caveats of the study: Reportedly, TCR beta sequences from common variable immunodeficiency showed fewer deletions and N-nucleotide insertions.

Generated by immunoSEQ multiplex PCR, the TCRdb table keeps only in-frame clones and is missing some. This sample comprises 15,000 to 25,000 clones, none seen once only. Antigens of these TCRs are unknown. The sample consisted of peripheral blood mononuclear cells. All receptors come from a human donor with common variable immunodeficiency.

Of note for this clone: The read ends 3 residues early relative to the CDR3; the germline J gene fills the gap. This sequence joins TRBV19 and TRBJ2-1, with 8 bases matching TRBD2. The CDR3 is made up of 16 amino acids. From germline, CDR1 is LNHDA and CDR2 SQIVND (reference sequence). V dropped 5 bases and J dropped 3; count of bases not matched to a gene: 9. The covered CDR3 bases are TGTGCCAGTAGTCTATTATCGGGGGGGCGCTACAATGAG. It is translated as CASSLLSGGRYNE. The whole CDR3 protein reads CASSLLSGGRYNEQFF.

Points on this clone: From the germline J gene comes the end of the CDR3, since the read stops 3 residues before it. The rearrangement links TRBV20-1 to TRBJ2-5; D may be TRBD2 (7 bases). The germline CDR1 and CDR2 sequences are DFQATT and SNEGSKA (reference sequence). The V gene lost 5 bases and the J gene lost 5 bases, with 12 bases spanning the gap. This CDR3 spans 12 amino acids. The chain's CDR3 is CSAGGALETQYF. The part of the CDR3 DNA that was read is TGCAGTGCTGGGGGGGCGTTGGAGACC.

This clone was seen only a few times. The read is 3 residues too short to cover the CDR3 end, so that end is filled in from the germline J gene. The chain recombines TRBV6-2 or TRBV6-3 with TRBJ1-1, with a tentative D call TRBD1 (6 bases). Trimming shortened V by 6 bases and J by 0 bases, and 11 bases separated the two germline ends. Per the germline V gene, CDR1 is MNHEY and CDR2 is SVGEGT. The CDR3 loop spans 14 amino acids. The CDR3 bases that were read are TGTGCCAGCAGCCCAACAGGGTTGAACACTGAA. Translation gives CASSPTGLNTE. The entire CDR3 reads CASSPTGLNTEAFF.

The sample holds a few counts of this clone. The CDR3 goes on 3 residues after the read ends, and that part is filled in from the germline J gene. The rearrangement uses TRBV6-2 or TRBV6-3 and TRBJ1-1; TRBD1 matches 7 bases. The CDR3 covers 14 residues. The germline V gene has CDR1 MNHEY and CDR2 SVGEGT. Trimming cost V 0 bases and J 5 bases; bases outside gene matches: 3. CDR3 amino acids: CASSYSTGMTEAFF. The sequenced CDR3 bases are TGTGCCAGCAGTTACTCGACAGGGATGACTGAA.

This clone came up a few times. From the germline J gene comes the end of the CDR3, since the read stops 3 residues before it. The J gene is TRBJ2-7, the V gene TRBV20-1; possible D gene TRBD2, 5 bases. Germline CDR1 DFQATT, CDR2 SNEGSKA (reference sequence). The V end was cut by 1 base, the J end by 1 base, with 11 bases between. The CDR3 consists of 14 residues. The CDR3 reads CSARVDSGSYEQYF. CDR3 DNA (partial): TGCAGTGCTAGAGTGGACTCAGGTTCCTACGAG.

The CDR3 loop is CASSPLAGIYNEQFF. The sequenced CDR3 bases are TGTGCCAGCTCACCCCTAGCGGGGATCTACAATGAG. The chain links TRBV18 to TRBJ2-1; 9 positions match TRBD2. Read coverage stops 3 residues before the CDR3 terminus; the germline J gene supplies the remainder. Trimming cost V 3 bases and J 3 bases; bases outside gene matches: 3. The CDR3 is 15 residues long. Germline V lookup: CDR1 KGHSH, CDR2 LQKENI.

For this clone: The sequenced fragment ends 3 residues before the CDR3 boundary, so the rest is inferred from the germline J gene. This rearrangement joins TRBV7-6 to TRBJ2-7; TRBD1 aligns across 7 bases. Unmatched junction bases numbered 9, after V lost 4 bases and J lost 3 bases. Germline-derived CDR1 and CDR2 are SGHVS and FNYEAQ. The CDR3 has 15 amino acids. CDR3 DNA (partial): TGTGCCAGCAGCTCCCGGGACAGAGGATACTACGAG. Protein: CASSSRDRGYYE. The entire CDR3 sequence reads CASSSRDRGYYEQYF.

Concerning this clone: Read sequence stops 3 residues before the CDR3 end, and the germline J gene provides the missing end. This chain connects TRBV6-1 to TRBJ1-5, with TRBD1 identical over 7 bases. This CDR3 is 15 amino acids long. Germline assignment: CDR1 MNHNS and CDR2 SASEGT. V lost 4 bases to trimming and J lost 0 bases; unmatched junction nucleotides: 3. This CDR3 is CASSVGTVSNQPQHF. The CDR3 DNA, read in part, is TGTGCCAGCAGTGTCGGGACAGTTAGCAATCAGCCC.

This clone appeared a few times. The CDR3 end falls 3 residues outside the read, so it is completed with the germline J gene. This rearrangement joins TRBV6-2 or TRBV6-3 to TRBJ2-7; 11 nucleotides match TRBD1. This CDR3 spans 14 amino acids. Germline CDR1 MNHEY, CDR2 SVGEGT. Losses at the gene ends were 6 bases for V and 6 bases for J; bases not matched to a gene: 7. The CDR3: CASRRTGGLGEQYF. Incomplete CDR3 DNA: TGTGCCAGCAGACGGACAGGGGGCTTGGGCGAG.